These T cell receptor beta chains were read from a single sample in a study of neoadjuvant anti-PD-1 for oral cavity cancer. Profiled with immunoSEQ multiplex PCR; TCRdb holds only in-frame clones, not every one. This sample has over 65,000 clones; approximately 87% occur once, and the top ten carry around 2.7%. The sample in question was PBMCs, obtained after nivolumab (anti-PD-1) treatment. Receptor source: a person aged 35-80 years with oral cavity squamous cell carcinoma. The CDR3 runs from the conserved cysteine through the conserved F or W. D genes are given only for firm matches. Clone size is not always given. Where it is, it says once, few, many or a class for expanded clones.

clone size	V gene	J gene	D gene	CDR3 protein	CDR3 DNA
.	TRBV5-1	TRBJ2-1	.	CASSLGGYNEQFF	TGCGCCAGCAGCTTGGGCGGATACAATGAGCAGTTCTTC
.	TRBV5-5	TRBJ1-3	TRBD1	CASSLVRQGYSGNTIYF	TGTGCCAGCAGCTTGGTCCGACAGGGCTACTCTGGAAACACCATATATTTT
.	TRBV10-3	TRBJ2-7	.	CAISDSSYEQYF	TGTGCCATCAGTGACTCCTCCTACGAGCAGTACTTC
.	TRBV4-1	TRBJ1-2	TRBD1	CASSHFFTGGGRGYTF	TGCGCCAGCAGCCACTTCTTTACAGGGGGAGGTAGGGGCTACACCTTC
.	TRBV9	TRBJ2-2	.	CASSVGSGLDTGELFF	TGTGCCAGCAGCGTAGGCAGCGGGTTGGACACCGGGGAGCTGTTTTTT
.	TRBV27	TRBJ2-3	.	CASSLRWGITDTQYF	TGTGCCAGCAGTTTAAGGTGGGGGATCACAGATACGCAGTATTTT
.	TRBV5-4	TRBJ2-2	.	CASSWDPNTGELFF	TGTGCCAGCAGCTGGGACCCAAACACCGGGGAGCTGTTTTTT
once	TRBV10-3	TRBJ1-5	.	CAISAGARSQPQHF	TGTGCCATCAGTGCGGGGGCGCGGAGTCAGCCCCAGCATTTT
.	TRBV9	TRBJ2-7	TRBD1	CASSGGQGYEQYF	TGTGCCAGCAGCGGGGGACAGGGTTACGAGCAGTACTTC
.	TRBV30	TRBJ1-1	.	CAWSKGFEAFF	TGTGCCTGGAGTAAGGGCTTTGAAGCTTTCTTT
.	TRBV7-6	TRBJ2-1	.	CASSKRLVRSYNEQFF	TGTGCCAGCAGCAAAAGACTAGTCCGCTCCTACAATGAGCAGTTCTTC
few	TRBV6-5	TRBJ2-7	.	CASSPLAGQSYEQYF	TGTGCCAGCAGTCCCTTAGCGGGACAGAGTTACGAGCAGTACTTC
.	TRBV28	TRBJ2-2	.	CASTGTIYGLAGELFF	TGTGCCAGTACCGGGACGATTTACGGACTTGCCGGGGAGCTGTTTTTT
.	TRBV19	TRBJ1-1	.	CASNNRGGSGRTEAFF	TGTGCCAGTAATAACCGGGGGGGCTCTGGTCGCACTGAAGCTTTCTTT
.	TRBV5-1	TRBJ2-5	.	CASSQQEETQYF	TGCGCCAGCAGTCAACAGGAAGAGACCCAGTACTTC
.	TRBV25-1	TRBJ2-7	.	CASIGSGSSYEQYF	TGTGCCAGCATCGGGAGCGGTAGCTCCTACGAGCAGTACTTC
.	TRBV5-6	TRBJ2-3	.	CASSYGWTGHWRSDTQYF	TGTGCCAGCAGTTACGGGTGGACCGGACACTGGAGATCAGATACGCAGTATTTT
.	TRBV7-9	TRBJ1-1	.	CASSFRMNTEAFF	TGTGCCAGCAGCTTTAGGATGAACACTGAAGCTTTCTTT
few	TRBV7-9	TRBJ1-5	.	CATSPGGGIWSSNQPQHF	TGTGCCACCTCCCCGGGGGGGGGTATTTGGAGTAGCAATCAGCCCCAGCATTTT
once	TRBV13	TRBJ1-2	TRBD1	CASSEGQGINYGYTF	TGTGCCAGCAGCGAGGGACAGGGGATAAACTATGGCTACACCTTC
.	TRBV30	TRBJ2-5	.	CAWSRIQETQYF	TGTGCCTGGAGTCGTATCCAAGAGACCCAGTACTTC
.	TRBV11-2	TRBJ1-1	.	CASSRDYTEAFF	TGTGCCAGCAGTAGGGACTACACTGAAGCTTTCTTT
.	TRBV6-1	TRBJ1-4	.	CASSGRTATNEKLFF	TGTGCCAGCAGTGGCAGGACAGCAACTAATGAAAAACTGTTTTTT
.	TRBV5-1	TRBJ1-1	.	CASSSRDGRTEAFF	TGCGCCAGCAGCTCCCGGGACGGACGCACTGAAGCTTTCTTT